The rows below give T cell receptor beta chains drawn from one sample of a study of coeliac disease. The protocol was immunoSEQ multiplex PCR, while the TCRdb copy is restricted to in-frame clones and leaves out a portion. Here the sample spans more than 6,500 clones, about 73% being singletons. Specimen: lamina propria lymphocytes from the gut. All receptors come from a man aged 25 to 40 with celiac disease. CDR3s leave out the opening cysteine and the closing phenylalanine or tryptophan. Each record gives: V gene, CDR3 protein.

TRBV7-9 ASSFLHSGTGAGNTIY
TRBV5-1 ASREGLAEGETQY
TRBV28 ASSLSNGRYEQY
TRBV29-1 SVGGAGQGDHNEQF
TRBV6-6 ASSPRQGSGYEQY
TRBV6-6 ASSYSKGGKETQY
TRBV7-2 ASSLDPAAYNEQF
TRBV28 ASRGGQGARYEQY
TRBV28 ASMTGSEGQETQY
TRBV2 ASSYTDTQY
TRBV28 ASSSGQVREKLF
TRBV7-6 ASSLGIAGKETQY